This TCR beta chain comes out of a study of Ad26.COV2.S vaccination and SARS-CoV-2 variants. Across the study: Into the muscle, Ad26.COV2.S was dosed once or twice, 56 days apart.

General study findings and limits: In vaccinated individuals, spike-specific CD8+ and CD4+ T cell responses reportedly displayed substantial breadth. With respect to non-spike TCR breadth, vaccine and placebo recipients were similar.

TCRdb's table, derived via immunoSEQ multiplex PCR, lists solely in-frame clones and lacks some. The sample lists more than 400,000 clones; around 92% were seen once. Note on this clone: What it binds is unknown.

V was trimmed by 3 bases and J by 0 bases, leaving 12 bases between them. The CDR3 sequence is 16 residues long. Germline-derived CDR1 and CDR2 are LGHNA and YSLEER. Treatment indicated: approximately 18 received Ad26.COV2.S at low or high dose, single or two shots; about 5 received placebo; per-sample allocation not given. Collection of samples fell on day 63 after the first vaccine or placebo injection. The TCR sequence derives from a person between 18 and 65 years old who received the Ad26.COV2.S COVID-19 vaccine or a placebo. This specimen was peripheral blood, taken in a trial of Ad26.COV2.S vaccine versus placebo. V gene TRBV4-3 combines with J gene TRBJ1-3, with D hard to call. This chain's CDR3 is CASSQREHTSGNTIYF. For the CDR3, the DNA is TGCGCCAGCAGCCAGAGGGAACATACCTCTGGAAACACCATATATTTT.